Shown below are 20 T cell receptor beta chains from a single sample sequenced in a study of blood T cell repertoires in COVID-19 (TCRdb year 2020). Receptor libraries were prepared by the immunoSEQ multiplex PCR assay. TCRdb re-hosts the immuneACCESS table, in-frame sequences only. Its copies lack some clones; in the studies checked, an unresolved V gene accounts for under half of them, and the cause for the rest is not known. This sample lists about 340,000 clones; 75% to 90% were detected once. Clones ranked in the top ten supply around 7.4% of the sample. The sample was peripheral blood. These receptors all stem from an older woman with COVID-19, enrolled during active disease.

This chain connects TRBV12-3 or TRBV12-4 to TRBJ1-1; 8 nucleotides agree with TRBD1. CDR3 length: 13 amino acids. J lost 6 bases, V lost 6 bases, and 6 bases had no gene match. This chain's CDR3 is CASRMSGGAEAFF. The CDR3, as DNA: TGTGCCAGCAGAATGTCAGGGGGCGCTGAAGCTTTCTTT.

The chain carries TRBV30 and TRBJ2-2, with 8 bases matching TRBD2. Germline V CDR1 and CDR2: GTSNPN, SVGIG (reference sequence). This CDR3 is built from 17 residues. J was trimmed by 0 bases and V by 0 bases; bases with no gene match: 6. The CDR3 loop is CAWSVGRTSSNTGELFF. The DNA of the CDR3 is TGTGCCTGGAGTGTAGGCCGGACTAGCTCGAACACCGGGGAGCTGTTTTTT.

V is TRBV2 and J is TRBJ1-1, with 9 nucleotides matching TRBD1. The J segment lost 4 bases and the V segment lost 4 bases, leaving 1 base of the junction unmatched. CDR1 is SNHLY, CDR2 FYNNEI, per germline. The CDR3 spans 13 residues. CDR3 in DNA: TGTGCCAGCAGTGTGGACAGGGGCACTGAAGCTTTCTTT. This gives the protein CASSVDRGTEAFF.

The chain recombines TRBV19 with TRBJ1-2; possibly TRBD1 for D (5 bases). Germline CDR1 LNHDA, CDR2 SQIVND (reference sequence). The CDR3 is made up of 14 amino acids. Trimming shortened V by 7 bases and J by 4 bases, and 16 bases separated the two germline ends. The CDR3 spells CASNPEGKVYGYTF. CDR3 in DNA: TGTGCCAGTAACCCGGAGGGGAAGGTCTATGGCTACACCTTC.

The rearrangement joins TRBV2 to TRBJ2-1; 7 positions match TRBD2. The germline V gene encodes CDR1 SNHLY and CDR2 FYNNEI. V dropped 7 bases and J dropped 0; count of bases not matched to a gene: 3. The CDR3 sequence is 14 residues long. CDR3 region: CASMRGSSYNEQFF. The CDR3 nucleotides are TGTGCCAGCATGCGGGGGAGCTCCTACAATGAGCAGTTCTTC.

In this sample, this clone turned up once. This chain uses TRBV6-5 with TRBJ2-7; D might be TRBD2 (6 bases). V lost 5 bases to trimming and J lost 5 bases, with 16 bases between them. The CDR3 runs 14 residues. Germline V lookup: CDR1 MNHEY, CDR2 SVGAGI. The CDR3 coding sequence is TGTGCCAGCAGTCCCGGGACTCCTCGCCACGAGCAGTACTTC. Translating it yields CASSPGTPRHEQYF.

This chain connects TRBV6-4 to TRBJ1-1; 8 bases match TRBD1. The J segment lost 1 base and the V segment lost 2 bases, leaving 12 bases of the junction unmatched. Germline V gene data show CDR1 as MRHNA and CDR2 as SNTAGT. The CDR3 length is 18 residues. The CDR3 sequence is CASSDLKDITGGNTEAFF. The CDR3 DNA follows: TGTGCCAGCAGTGACCTAAAAGATATAACAGGGGGGAACACTGAAGCTTTCTTT.

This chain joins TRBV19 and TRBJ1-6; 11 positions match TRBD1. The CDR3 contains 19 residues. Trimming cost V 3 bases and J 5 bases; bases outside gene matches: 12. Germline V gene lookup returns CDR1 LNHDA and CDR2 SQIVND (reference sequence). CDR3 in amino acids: CASSILKGQGALNNSPLHF. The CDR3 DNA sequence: TGTGCCAGTAGTATCCTCAAAGGACAGGGGGCATTGAATAATTCACCCCTCCACTTT. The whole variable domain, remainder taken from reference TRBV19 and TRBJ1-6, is DGGITQSPKYLFRKEGQNVTLSCEQNLNHDAMYWYRQDPGQGLRLIYYSQIVNDFQKGDIAEGYSVSREKKESFPLTVTSAQKNPTAFYLCASSILKGQGALNNSPLHFGNGTRLTVT.

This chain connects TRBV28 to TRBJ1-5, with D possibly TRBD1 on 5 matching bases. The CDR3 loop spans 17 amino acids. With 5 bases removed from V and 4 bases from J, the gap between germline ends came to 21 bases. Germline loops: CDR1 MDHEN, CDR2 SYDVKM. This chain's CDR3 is CASSPRVMSGENQPQHF. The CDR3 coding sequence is TGTGCCAGCAGTCCCCGCGTTATGTCGGGGGAAAATCAGCCCCAGCATTTT.

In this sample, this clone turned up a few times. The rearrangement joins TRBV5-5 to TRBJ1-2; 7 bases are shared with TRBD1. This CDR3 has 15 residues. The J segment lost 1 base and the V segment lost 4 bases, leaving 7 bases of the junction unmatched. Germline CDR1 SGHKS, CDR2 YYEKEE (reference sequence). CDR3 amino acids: CASSPGTDLNYGYTF. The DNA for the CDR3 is TGTGCCAGCAGCCCCGGGACAGACCTTAACTATGGCTACACCTTC.

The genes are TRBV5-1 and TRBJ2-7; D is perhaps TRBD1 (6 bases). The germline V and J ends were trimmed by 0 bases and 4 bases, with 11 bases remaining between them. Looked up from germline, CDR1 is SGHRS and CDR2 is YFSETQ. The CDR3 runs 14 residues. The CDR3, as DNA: TGCGCCAGCAGCTTGGTTCAGGGGCCTTACGAGCAGTACTTC. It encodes CASSLVQGPYEQYF.

For the CDR3, the DNA is TGTGCCAGCAGCATGGACAGATATAGCAATCAGCCCCAGCATTTT. Amino acid sequence: CASSMDRYSNQPQHF. The V call is TRBV5-5, the J call TRBJ1-5; D perhaps matches TRBD1 (6 bases). CDR1 is SGHKS and CDR2 is YYEKEE in the germline V gene (reference sequence). Trimming removed 4 bases at V and 0 bases at J, with 11 bases between. This CDR3 spans 15 amino acids. Filled out from reference TRBV5-5 and TRBJ1-5, the complete variable domain reads DAGVTQSPTHLIKTRGQQVTLRCSPISGHKSVSWYQQVLGQGPQFIFQYYEKEERGRGNFPDRFSARQFPNYSSELNVNALLLGDSALYLCASSMDRYSNQPQHFGDGTRLSIL.

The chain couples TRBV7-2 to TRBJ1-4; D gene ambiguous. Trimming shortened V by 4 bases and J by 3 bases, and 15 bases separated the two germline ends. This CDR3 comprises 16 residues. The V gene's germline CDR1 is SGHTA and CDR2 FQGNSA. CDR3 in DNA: TGTGCCAGCAGCTCCCTTCGGTTTTCGGCTAATGAAAAACTGTTTTTT. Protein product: CASSSLRFSANEKLFF.

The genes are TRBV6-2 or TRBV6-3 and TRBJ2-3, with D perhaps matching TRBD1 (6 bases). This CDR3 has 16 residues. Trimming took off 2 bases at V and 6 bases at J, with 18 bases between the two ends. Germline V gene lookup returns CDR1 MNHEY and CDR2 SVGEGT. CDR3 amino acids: CASSYLVAGERDTQYF. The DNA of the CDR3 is TGTGCCAGCAGTTACCTCGTCGCAGGGGAAAGGGATACGCAGTATTTT.

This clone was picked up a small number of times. The CDR3 region is CSAYRGSGGAYEQYF. The CDR3 DNA sequence: TGCAGCGCCTATAGGGGTAGCGGGGGGGCCTACGAGCAGTACTTC. The rearrangement uses TRBV29-1 and TRBJ2-7; 11 bases line up with TRBD2. The germline V gene encodes CDR1 SQVTM and CDR2 ANQGSEA. The CDR3 is made up of 15 amino acids. J lost 2 bases, V lost 7 bases, and 10 bases had no gene match.

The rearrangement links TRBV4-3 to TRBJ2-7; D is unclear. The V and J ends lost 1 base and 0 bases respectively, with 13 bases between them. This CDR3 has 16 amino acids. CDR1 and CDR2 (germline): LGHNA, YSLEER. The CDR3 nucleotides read TGCGCCAGCAGCCAAGGGCTTCGACTTAGCTCCTACGAGCAGTACTTC. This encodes CASSQGLRLSSYEQYF.

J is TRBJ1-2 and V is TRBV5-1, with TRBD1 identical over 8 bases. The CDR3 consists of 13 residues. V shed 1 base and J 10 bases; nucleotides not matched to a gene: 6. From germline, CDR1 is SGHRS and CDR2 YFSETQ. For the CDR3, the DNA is TGCGCCAGCAGCTTGAGGACAGGGTCGGACTACACCTTC. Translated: CASSLRTGSDYTF.

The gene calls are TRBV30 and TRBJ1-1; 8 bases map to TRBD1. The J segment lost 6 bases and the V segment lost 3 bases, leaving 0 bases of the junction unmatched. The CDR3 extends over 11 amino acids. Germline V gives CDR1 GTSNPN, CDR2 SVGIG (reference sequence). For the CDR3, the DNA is TGTGCCTGGAGACAGGGGGCTGAAGCTTTCTTT. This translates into CAWRQGAEAFF.

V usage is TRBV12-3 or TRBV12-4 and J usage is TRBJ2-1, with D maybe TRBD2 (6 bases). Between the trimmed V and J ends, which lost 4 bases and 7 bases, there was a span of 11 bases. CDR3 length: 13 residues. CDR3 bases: TGTGCCAGCAGTTGGGACTTGATTAATGAGCAGTTCTTC. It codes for CASSWDLINEQFF.

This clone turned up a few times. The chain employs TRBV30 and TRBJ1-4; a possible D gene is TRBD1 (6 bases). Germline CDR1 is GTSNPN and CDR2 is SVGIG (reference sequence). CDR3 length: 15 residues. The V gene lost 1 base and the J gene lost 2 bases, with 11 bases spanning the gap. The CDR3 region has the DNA TGTGCCTGGAGTGACGGACAGTCCACTAATGAAAAACTGTTTTTT. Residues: CAWSDGQSTNEKLFF. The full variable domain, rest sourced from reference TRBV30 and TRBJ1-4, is SQTIHQWPATLVQPVGSPLSLECTVEGTSNPNLYWYRQAAGRGLQLLFYSVGIGQISSEVPQNLSASRPQDRQFILSSKKLLLSDSGFYLCAWSDGQSTNEKLFFGSGTQLSVL.